The 21 T cell receptor beta chains reported below all come from one sample, sequenced in a study of T-cell reconstitution after alpha-beta-depleted transplantation in children. Unique molecular identifiers were incorporated when the TCRbeta library was constructed. TCRdb analysed the PCR reads with MiXCR anew, one entry per CDR3 protein. The sample records about 260,000 distinct CDR3 sequences, less than 9% being singletons. The sequencing here drew on PBMCs, mostly from graft donor cells, taken 180 days after TCRalphabeta/CD19-depleted stem cell transplant. The receptors were sampled from a male patient younger than 18 who had a stem cell transplant for acute lymphoblastic leukemia, so the T cells may come from the graft donor.

There are many counts of this clonotype. V gene TRBV7-8 combines with J gene TRBJ2-3; 9 positions match TRBD2. The ends lost 3 bases at V and 1 base at J; junction bases unmatched: 8. This CDR3 has 17 residues. The germline CDR1 and CDR2 sequences are SGHVS and FQNEAQ. Here the CDR3 reads CASSLYLAGPRTDTQYF. Written as DNA, the CDR3 is TGTGCCAGCAGCTTGTATCTAGCGGGGCCCCGCACAGATACGCAGTATTTT.

This clonotype was seen many times. The gene calls are TRBV27 and TRBJ2-5, with 9 bases matching TRBD2. CDR3 length: 14 amino acids. V shed 2 bases and J 5 bases; nucleotides not matched to a gene: 3. In germline, CDR1 is MNHEY, CDR2 SMNVEV (reference sequence). Written as DNA, the CDR3 is TGTGCCAGCAGTTTAGGACTAGCGAGCGAGACCCAGTACTTC. This gives the protein CASSLGLASETQYF.

There are many counts of this clonotype. The genes are TRBV7-2 and TRBJ2-7; 12 bases line up with TRBD2. The germline CDR1 and CDR2 sequences are SGHTA and FQGNSA. CDR3 length equals 16 residues. Trimming cost V 5 bases and J 2 bases; bases outside gene matches: 7. The DNA of the CDR3 is TGTGCCAGCAGCCCGAGGCTAGCGGGAGGGCCCTACGAGCAGTACTTC. Residues: CASSPRLAGGPYEQYF.

The gene calls are TRBV11-2 and TRBJ1-1; D ambiguous. The CDR3 totals 16 residues. Germline CDR1 is SGHAT and CDR2 is FQNNGV. Trimming took 1 base from V and 0 from J, leaving 12 bases between them. DNA of the CDR3: TGTGCCAGCAGCTTAGCGGGCGGCTACATGAACACTGAAGCTTTCTTT. Protein sequence: CASSLAGGYMNTEAFF.

There are a few counts of this clonotype. V is TRBV27 and J is TRBJ2-3; 11 nucleotides line up with TRBD2. This CDR3 has 17 amino acids. Germline CDR1 MNHEY, CDR2 SMNVEV (reference sequence). J gave up 3 bases and V 5 bases, and 10 bases lay outside the gene matches. The CDR3 reads CASSPGTSGRGTDTQYF. The CDR3 DNA reads TGTGCCAGCAGTCCCGGGACTAGCGGAAGGGGGACAGATACGCAGTATTTT.

As regards this clonotype: Given a much more abundant clone one base away, this may be a read error. The chain links TRBV7-6 to TRBJ2-2, with 9 bases fitting TRBD1. The CDR3 runs to 16 residues. The germline V gene encodes CDR1 SGHVS and CDR2 FNYEAQ. Here the CDR3 reads CASSLRGQGRPGDLFF. As DNA, the CDR3 is TGTGCCAGCAGCTTAAGGGGACAGGGTCGACCCGGGGACCTGTTTTTT.

The chain couples TRBV11-2 to TRBJ1-1; the D gene is possibly TRBD1 (5 bases). Germline V gives CDR1 SGHAT, CDR2 FQNNGV. The CDR3 extends over 16 amino acids. Trimming took off 3 bases at V and 3 bases at J, with 17 bases between the two ends. CDR3 bases: TGTGCCAGCAGCTTTCCGAAGGGGCTTCCCTACACTGAAGCTTTCTTT. Its protein is CASSFPKGLPYTEAFF.

This clonotype has a count of ten or more. In nucleotides, the CDR3 is TGCAGTGCTAGTCGGGACCGCGATCCCCAGCATTTT. It specifies CSASRDRDPQHF. This chain joins TRBV20-1 and TRBJ1-5; D perhaps matches TRBD1 (5 bases). The V gene's germline CDR1 is DFQATT and CDR2 SNEGSKA (reference sequence). This CDR3 is built from 12 residues. Between the trimmed V and J ends, which lost 3 bases and 10 bases, there was a span of 13 bases.

As for this clonotype: A much larger clone lies a single base off, so this may be a read error. J is TRBJ2-7 and V is TRBV20-1, with D uncertain. There are 13 residues in the CDR3. Trimming cost V 4 bases and J 0 bases, with 10 bases left between them. The germline gives CDR1 DFQATT, CDR2 SNEGSKA (reference sequence). CDR3 coding DNA: TGCAGTGCTATCAACAGCGTCTCCTACGAGCAGTACTTC. Protein: CSAINSVSYEQYF.

In this sample, this clonotype turned up many times. For the CDR3, the DNA is TGTGCCACCAGTCGGGACGGGACAGGGGGAAACAATCAGCCCCAGCATTTT. It is translated as CATSRDGTGGNNQPQHF. V usage is TRBV24-1 and J usage is TRBJ1-5, with 11 bases identical to TRBD1. The V gene's germline CDR1 is KGHDR and CDR2 SFDVKD. V lost 6 bases and J lost 3; bases outside the gene matches: 9. There are 17 residues in the CDR3.

Many counts were recorded for this clonotype. The V gene is TRBV19, the J gene TRBJ1-1, with a tentative D call TRBD1 (6 bases). This CDR3 spans 13 amino acids. V lost 6 bases and J lost 4, with 12 bases in between. The V gene's germline CDR1 is LNHDA and CDR2 SQIVND (reference sequence). The DNA of the CDR3 is TGTGCCAGTAGGAACAGGGCTTCCACTGAAGCTTTCTTT. Residues: CASRNRASTEAFF.

This clonotype has a count of ten or more. The rearrangement uses TRBV9 and TRBJ2-7, with 9 bases matching TRBD2. The germline gives CDR1 SGDLS, CDR2 YYNGEE. Germline trimming cut 3 bases from V and 6 bases from J; bases unmatched to any gene: 13. The CDR3 spans 16 residues. CDR3 in DNA: TGTGCCAGCAGCGGAGGGGGGGGACTAGCAAGGGGCGAGCAGTACTTC. Its protein is CASSGGGGLARGEQYF. The full variable domain, with the rest looked up from reference TRBV9 and TRBJ2-7, is DSGVTQTPKHLITATGQRVTLRCSPRSGDLSVYWYQQSLDQGLQFLIQYYNGEERAKGNILERFSAQQFPDLHSELNLSSLELGDSALYFCASSGGGGLARGEQYFGPGTRLTVT.

This clonotype was detected ten times or more. This sequence joins TRBV7-2 and TRBJ2-3, with 9 bases that match TRBD1. V trimming: 4 bases; J trimming: 3 bases; junction bases outside the gene matches: 5. This CDR3 contains 15 residues. CDR1 SGHTA and CDR2 FQGNSA come from the germline V gene. The CDR3 loop reads CASSSGQGRTDTQYF. The CDR3 DNA reads as TGTGCCAGCAGCTCGGGACAGGGAAGGACAGATACGCAGTATTTT.

The chain carries TRBV6-5 and TRBJ2-3; possible D gene TRBD2, 7 bases. The length of the CDR3 is 18 residues. Germline V gene sequence: CDR1 MNHEY, CDR2 SVGAGI. V was clipped by 0 bases and J by 1 base, with 17 bases between them. CDR3 bases: TGTGCCAGCAGTTACTCGGGGGGGCCCCGGCCACGCACAGATACGCAGTATTTT. Protein: CASSYSGGPRPRTDTQYF.

There are many counts of this clonotype. V gene TRBV6-5 combines with J gene TRBJ1-3; tentatively, D is TRBD1 (5 bases). V lost 6 bases and J lost 0, with 9 bases in between. Germline CDR1 reads MNHEY; CDR2 reads SVGAGI. The CDR3 length is 14 residues. CDR3 in DNA: TGTGCCAGCAGCTCGACAGTCTCTGGAAACACCATATATTTT. This gives the protein CASSSTVSGNTIYF.

This clonotype was observed at least ten times. V is TRBV12-3 or TRBV12-4 and J is TRBJ1-1, with TRBD1 matching 7 bases. The V segment lost 7 bases and the J segment 1 base; nucleotides outside the gene matches: 6. This CDR3 is 14 amino acids long. The DNA of the CDR3 is TGTGCCAGCAACGAGGGGGCCTCGAACACTGAAGCTTTCTTT. It translates to CASNEGASNTEAFF.

This clonotype has ten or more counts. The germline gene is not matched at one end of the junction; a read error may be the cause. The chain uses TRBV28 and TRBJ2-1, with D perhaps matching TRBD1 or TRBD2 (6 bases each). Germline V gene sequence: CDR1 MDHEN, CDR2 SYDVKM. CDR3 length: 15 amino acids. The DNA for the CDR3 is TGTGACAGCCGACCCCGGGGGCCCGCCCTCAATGAGCAGTTCTTC. Translated: CDSRPRGPALNEQFF.

This clonotype has at least ten counts. The chain recombines TRBV20-1 with TRBJ2-2; D assignment may be TRBD1 or TRBD2 (5 bases each). The ends were cut back, 5 bases at V and 1 base at J, with 11 bases in the middle. The germline V gene has CDR1 DFQATT and CDR2 SNEGSKA (reference sequence). CDR3 length: 14 residues. The CDR3 region is CSASGTLNTGELFF. CDR3 coding DNA: TGCAGTGCTTCCGGGACCTTGAACACCGGGGAGCTGTTTTTT.

This clonotype was seen many times. This rearrangement joins TRBV6-5 to TRBJ2-5; D unclear. Trimming took off 2 bases at V and 4 bases at J, with 5 bases between the two ends. The germline V gene encodes CDR1 MNHEY and CDR2 SVGAGI. This CDR3 region has 12 residues. CDR3 protein: CASSYTRETQYF. DNA for the CDR3: TGTGCCAGCAGTTACACCCGAGAGACCCAGTACTTC.

This clonotype was seen repeatedly, ten times or more. V usage is TRBV5-6 and J usage is TRBJ1-2; D might be TRBD1 (5 bases). Per the germline V gene, CDR1 is SGHDT and CDR2 is YYEEEE. This CDR3 region has 14 residues. V dropped 1 base and J dropped 5 bases, with 12 bases sitting between them. The CDR3 reads CASSLYRDPYGYTF. CDR3 in DNA: TGTGCCAGCAGCTTGTACCGGGACCCTTATGGCTACACCTTC.

On this clonotype itself: This may stem from a read error, because a much larger clone lies one nucleotide away. CDR3 loop: CASRLSPNTGGLFF. The CDR3 nucleotides read TGTGCCAGCAGACTATCTCCGAACACCGGGGGGCTGTTTTTT. The chain links TRBV6-1 to TRBJ2-2; D may be TRBD2 (6 bases). The CDR3 runs to 14 residues. The V gene's germline CDR1 is MNHNS and CDR2 SASEGT.